The clone carrying this T cell receptor (beta chain) was seen more than once but under ten times. Antigen specificity is unknown. From the 5' RACE reads, TCRdb called clonotypes with MiXCR, one entry per CDR3 protein. The sample includes under 300,000 distinct CDR3 sequences, 8% to 10% of them seen just once. This entry belongs to a study of T-cell memory formation after mild COVID-19. Turning to the study itself: Largely, the TCR clusters proved donor specific.

General study results and limits: Clones contracting across day 15 to 85 had a balanced CD4/CD8 profile; later expanding clones leaned CD4+. Pre-infection memory harbored some responding clones, suggesting cross-reactive memory joined.

From germline, CDR1 is LGHDT and CDR2 YNNKEL (reference sequence). The CDR3 is 13 residues long. Trimming left V 2 bases short and J 9 bases short, with 13 bases between. The chain employs TRBV3-1 and TRBJ1-2; D might be TRBD1 (5 bases). The sample comprised PBMCs or a T cell subset sorted from them (not recorded which). This clonotype originated in a man aged 18 to 29 who had mild COVID-19 (a few samples of this study predate the infection). Cell type and time point are not known. CDR3 sequence (DNA): TGTGCCAGCAGCCAAATAAGGGGAGGGAGCTACACCTTC. As protein: CASSQIRGGSYTF.